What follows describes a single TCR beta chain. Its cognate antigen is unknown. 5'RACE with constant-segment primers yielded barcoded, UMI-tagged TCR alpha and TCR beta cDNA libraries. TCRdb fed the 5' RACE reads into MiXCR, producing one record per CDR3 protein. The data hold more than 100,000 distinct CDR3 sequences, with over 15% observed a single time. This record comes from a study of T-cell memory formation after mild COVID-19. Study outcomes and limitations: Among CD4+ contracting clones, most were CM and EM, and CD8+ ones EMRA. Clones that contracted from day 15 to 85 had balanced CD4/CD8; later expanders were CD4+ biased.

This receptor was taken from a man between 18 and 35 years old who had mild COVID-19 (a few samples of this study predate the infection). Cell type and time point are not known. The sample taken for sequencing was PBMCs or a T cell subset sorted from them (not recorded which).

This chain's CDR3 is CASTEQGRTEAFF. In DNA form, the CDR3 reads TGTGCCAGCACTGAACAGGGGAGGACTGAAGCTTTCTTT. This chain connects TRBV12-3 or TRBV12-4 to TRBJ1-1; 7 bases agree with TRBD1. The CDR3 covers 13 residues. The J segment lost 5 bases and the V segment lost 7 bases, leaving 7 bases of the junction unmatched.